These 3 T cell receptor beta chains came from one sample sequenced in a study of T cells expressing NK-cell markers. TCRdb re-called the 5' RACE reads; every CDR3 protein appears as one record, without DNA. Its listing shows 150,000 or so distinct CDR3 sequences. Sequences were obtained from blood T cells: a sorted CD56 or NKG2C T cell subset, CD4+ or CD8+ T cells, or bulk PBMC T cells (not recorded which). The origin of the receptors is a woman between 45 and 60 years old in good health.

The chain has TRBV13 and TRBJ1-5; there is no DNA to check the TCRdb D call of TRBD1. This CDR3 is built from 17 residues. The germline gives CDR1 PRHDT, CDR2 FYEKMQ (reference sequence). This CDR3 reads CASSKQGPSDNNQPQHF.

The chain joins TRBV6-6 to TRBJ2-1; no DNA is available, so the TRBD2 call from TCRdb remains unchecked. From germline, CDR1 is MNHNY and CDR2 SVGAGI (reference sequence). CDR3 length equals 16 residues. The CDR3 sequence: CASILGLAVSYNEQFF.

This chain connects TRBV6-1 to TRBJ2-1; the D call from TCRdb, TRBD2, cannot be confirmed without DNA. The CDR3 has 15 residues. CDR1 MNHNS and CDR2 SASEGT come from the germline V gene. The CDR3 protein is CASSDPGLVNNEQFF.